Listed here are 7 T cell receptor beta chains from one sample, sequenced in a study of T cells in Graves' hyperthyroidism and ophthalmopathy. There were TCR beta CDR3 regions amplified from RNA transcripts. HTBI primers drove first-round RT-PCR of the TCR CDR3. One entry per CDR3 protein, called by TCRdb with MiXCR from the multiplex PCR reads. The sample contains about 590,000 distinct CDR3 sequences, 15% to 18% of which appear only once. Source material: blood. Source of these receptors: a woman between 25 and 40 years old with Graves' hyperthyroidism.

As to this clonotype: Given a much more abundant clone one base away, this may be a read error. The rearrangement links TRBV12-3 or TRBV12-4 to TRBJ1-3, with TRBD1 matching over 7 bases. Unmatched junction bases numbered 7, after V lost 3 bases and J lost 2 bases. This CDR3 is 16 amino acids long. The CDR3 nucleotides read TGTGCCAGCAGTTTGACAGGGCCTGCTCCTGGAAACACCATATATTTT. It specifies CASSLTGPAPGNTIYF.

This clonotype was detected ten times or more. The chain links TRBV2 to TRBJ1-1; D remains ambiguous. The CDR3 spans 15 residues. Trimming shortened V by 9 bases and J by 0 bases, and 17 bases separated the two germline ends. Germline V gene lookup returns CDR1 SNHLY and CDR2 FYNNEI. As DNA, the CDR3 is TGTGCCAGGGAGACGGAGTTTAACATGAACACTGAAGCTTTCTTT. This translates into CARETEFNMNTEAFF.

The gene calls are TRBV20-1 and TRBJ2-5, with 7 positions matching TRBD2. Germline V gene data show CDR1 as DFQATT and CDR2 as SNEGSKA (reference sequence). Trimming at V came to 4 bases and at J to 12 bases, leaving 23 bases not matched to a gene. The CDR3 has 16 amino acids. The CDR3 DNA follows: TGCAGTGCTAAAATACTAGCGTCGGGGATCAGTGGAGTAGAGTACTTC. It codes for CSAKILASGISGVEYF.

This clonotype has at least ten counts. The chain couples TRBV24-1 to TRBJ1-1; D is possibly TRBD1 (5 bases). The CDR3 totals 13 residues. V lost 3 bases to trimming and J lost 1 base, with 5 bases between them. Germline assignment: CDR1 KGHDR and CDR2 SFDVKD. The CDR3 coding sequence is TGTGCCACCAGTGATGGGGCGAACACTGAAGCTTTCTTT. It codes for CATSDGANTEAFF.

The genes are TRBV5-1 and TRBJ1-2; TRBD1 matches 7 bases. The germline gives CDR1 SGHRS, CDR2 YFSETQ. The CDR3 runs to 16 residues. Unmatched junction bases numbered 7, after V lost 0 bases and J lost 2 bases. CDR3 nucleotides: TGCGCCAGCAGCTTGGGACAGGGCTTTGACAACTATGGCTACACCTTC. Translating gives CASSLGQGFDNYGYTF.

This clonotype has ten or more counts. The chain recombines TRBV6-1 with TRBJ1-2; D may be TRBD1 (5 bases). The V end was cut by 6 bases, the J end by 4 bases, with 27 bases between. CDR1 and CDR2 (germline): MNHNS, SASEGT. The CDR3 has 18 residues. CDR3 nucleotide sequence: TGTGCCAGCAGATTGCGAAGCCGGGACGGCGCGTACCCCTATGGCTACACCTTC. It yields the protein CASRLRSRDGAYPYGYTF.

The V gene is TRBV12-3 or TRBV12-4, the J gene TRBJ2-3; D is undetermined. V was clipped by 5 bases and J by 0 bases, with 18 bases between them. The CDR3 is made up of 17 amino acids. Here the CDR3 DNA reads TGTGCCAGCAGTATCCGGACCGCGGCCTCTAGCACAGATACGCAGTATTTT. Translating gives CASSIRTAASSTDTQYF.